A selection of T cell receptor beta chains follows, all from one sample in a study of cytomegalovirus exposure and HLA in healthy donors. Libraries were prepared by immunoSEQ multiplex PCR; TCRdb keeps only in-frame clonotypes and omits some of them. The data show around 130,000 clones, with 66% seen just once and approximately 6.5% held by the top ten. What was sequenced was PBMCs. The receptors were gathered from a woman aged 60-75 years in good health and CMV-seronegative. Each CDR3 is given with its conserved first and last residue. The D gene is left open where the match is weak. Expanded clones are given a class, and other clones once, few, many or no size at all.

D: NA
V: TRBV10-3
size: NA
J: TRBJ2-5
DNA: TGTGCCATCAGCGATACCCTCGCGCAGACCCAGTACTTC
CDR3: CAISDTLAQTQYF

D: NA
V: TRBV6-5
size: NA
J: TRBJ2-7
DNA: TGTGCCAGCAGCTACCGACTAGCCCAGGGGGAGCAGTACTTC
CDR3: CASSYRLAQGEQYF

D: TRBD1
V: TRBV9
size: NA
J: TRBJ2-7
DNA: TGTGCCAGCAGCGTAGACGGGACAGGGGGAGGCGAGCAGTACTTC
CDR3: CASSVDGTGGGEQYF

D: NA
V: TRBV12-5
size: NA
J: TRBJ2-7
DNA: TGTGCTAGTGGTTTGGTAAGGGGACTTGCCGCCTACGAGCAGTACTTC
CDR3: CASGLVRGLAAYEQYF

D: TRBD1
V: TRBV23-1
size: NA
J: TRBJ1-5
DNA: TGCGCCAGCAGTAGACAGGGGTGTAGCAATCAGCCCCAGCATTTT
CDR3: CASSRQGCSNQPQHF

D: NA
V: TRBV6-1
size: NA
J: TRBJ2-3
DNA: TGTGCCAGCAGTGAAGCGGCGGGGGCCGGGGGAGATACGCAGTATTTT
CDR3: CASSEAAGAGGDTQYF

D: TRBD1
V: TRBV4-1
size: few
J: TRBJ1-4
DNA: TGCGCCAGCAGCCAAAACTCCGGGACAGGGTCTGAAAAACTGTTTTTT
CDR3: CASSQNSGTGSEKLFF

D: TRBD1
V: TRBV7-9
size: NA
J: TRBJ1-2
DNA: TGTTCCAGCAGCTTAGGGTCGGCGTGGGACAGCTCCTATGGCTACACCTTC
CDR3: CSSSLGSAWDSSYGYTF

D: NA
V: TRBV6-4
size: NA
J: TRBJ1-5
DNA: TGTGCCAGCAGTGTGTATAGCAATCAGCCCCAGCATTTT
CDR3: CASSVYSNQPQHF

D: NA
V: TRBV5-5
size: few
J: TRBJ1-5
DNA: TGTGCCAGCAGCTTAAATTTTGTTCTTCTGAGCGGAGTCAACGAACATTTT
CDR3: CASSLNFVLLSGVNEHF

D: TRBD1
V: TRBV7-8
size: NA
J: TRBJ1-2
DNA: TGTGCCAGCAGCCCACCGGGACAGGGGGCAGGCTATGGCTACACCTTC
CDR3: CASSPPGQGAGYGYTF

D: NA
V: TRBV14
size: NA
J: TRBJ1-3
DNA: TGTGCCAGCAGCCAAAGACAGAGCTCTGGAAACACCATATATTTT
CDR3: CASSQRQSSGNTIYF

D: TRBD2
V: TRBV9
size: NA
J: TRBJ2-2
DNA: TGTGCCAGCAGCGTAGCACTAGCGGGAAACACCGGGGAGCTGTTTTTT
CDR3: CASSVALAGNTGELFF

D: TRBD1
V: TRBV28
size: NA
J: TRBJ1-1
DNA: TGTGCCAGCAGCCCCCCGGGACAGGGGAACACTGAAGCTTTCTTT
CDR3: CASSPPGQGNTEAFF

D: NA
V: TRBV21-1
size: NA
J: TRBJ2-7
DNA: TGTGCCAGCAGCAAAGAAAAGGGGCTACTCTCCTACGAGCAGTACTTC
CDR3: CASSKEKGLLSYEQYF

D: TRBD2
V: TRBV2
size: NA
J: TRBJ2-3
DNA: TGTGCCAGCAGCGTCGAAGCGGGGTCTGGCACAGATACGCAGTATTTT
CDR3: CASSVEAGSGTDTQYF

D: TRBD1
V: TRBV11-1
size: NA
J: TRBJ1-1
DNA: TGTGCCAGCAACCGACAGGGTGAAGCTTTCTTT
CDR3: CASNRQGEAFF

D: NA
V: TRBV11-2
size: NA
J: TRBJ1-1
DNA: TGTGCCAGCAGCTGGGGCTTACGAAACACTGAAGCTTTCTTT
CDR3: CASSWGLRNTEAFF

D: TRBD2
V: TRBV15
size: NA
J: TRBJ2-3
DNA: TGTGCCACCAGCTCAGAAGGGACTAGCGTTGCAGATACGCAGTATTTT
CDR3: CATSSEGTSVADTQYF

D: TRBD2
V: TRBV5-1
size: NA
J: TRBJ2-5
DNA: TGCGCCAGCGGATCAGGACTAGCGGGGGCCCAAGAGACCCAGTACTTC
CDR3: CASGSGLAGAQETQYF

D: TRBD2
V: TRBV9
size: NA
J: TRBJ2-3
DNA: TGTGCCAGCAGCATACGAAGCGGGAGCAACACAGATACGCAGTATTTT
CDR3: CASSIRSGSNTDTQYF

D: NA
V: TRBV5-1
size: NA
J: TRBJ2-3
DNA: TGCGCCAGCAGCTTGCCGGGACAAAACACAGATACGCAGTATTTT
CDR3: CASSLPGQNTDTQYF

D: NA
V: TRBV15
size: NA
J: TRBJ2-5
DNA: TGTGCCACCAGCAGAGATCGGGGTGTGGGTGCCGAGACCCAGTACTTC
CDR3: CATSRDRGVGAETQYF

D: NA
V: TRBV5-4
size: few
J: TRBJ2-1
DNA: TGTGCCAGCAGCTTGGCCGCGGGGGCATACAATGAGCAGTTCTTC
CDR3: CASSLAAGAYNEQFF

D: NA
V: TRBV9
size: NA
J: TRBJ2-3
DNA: TGTGCCAGCAGCGTAGGGCTTACCAGTAGCACAGATACGCAGTATTTT
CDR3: CASSVGLTSSTDTQYF

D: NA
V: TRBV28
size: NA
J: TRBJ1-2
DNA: TGTGCCAGCAGTTTACAAGCAACAGGGTACTATGGCTACACCTTC
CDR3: CASSLQATGYYGYTF